The T cell receptor (beta chain) under discussion was sequenced for a study of blood T cell repertoires in COVID-19. Trimming removed 11 bases from V and 2 bases from J, with 16 bases in between. There are 14 residues in the CDR3. Germline loops: CDR1 MNHEY, CDR2 SVGAGI. Measured with immunoSEQ multiplex PCR; TCRdb has only the in-frame clones, and not every one. The data contain roughly 250,000 clones, 75% to 95% of them singletons. The clonotype comes from a woman in her late teens or twenties who had recovered from COVID-19. Sample: PBMCs or T cells enriched from blood (not recorded which). The chain is built from TRBV6-5 and TRBJ2-1, with D maybe TRBD2 (6 bases). CDR3 in amino acids: CASGRGSPYNEQFF. The CDR3 bases are TGTGCCTCTGGGCGGGGTTCCCCCTACAATGAGCAGTTCTTC.